This T cell receptor beta chain was captured by sequencing in a study of CD8+ T cells in alopecia areata. Of note for this clone: Its specificity is not known.

Study results and limitations: Normal skin contains resident alphabeta T cells, and these are also sequenced in scalp samples. Mice showed TCR sharing more clearly than patients did, possibly owing to HLA. It was lesional scalp, especially alopecia totalis/universalis, that showed higher clonality than normal scalp.

PBMCs yielded sorted CD4+ and CD8+ T cells. The CDR3 loop spans 16 amino acids. The V gene end was trimmed by 4 bases and the J gene end by 5 bases; junction bases not matched to a gene: 7. Germline V lookup: CDR1 MDHEN, CDR2 SYDVKM. The sequencing template was cDNA reverse transcribed from extracted RNA. Clones were read by immunoSEQ multiplex PCR, and TCRdb kept only the in-frame ones, dropping some. The sample has 120,000 to 150,000 clones; approximately 56% are singletons. The clonotype comes from a human donor in good health. Material for sequencing was CD8+ T cells sorted from blood. The chain is built from TRBV28 and TRBJ1-4, with 10 nucleotides matching TRBD1. CDR3 bases: TGTGCCAGCAGTTCAGTTGACAGGGGGCCGAATGAAAAACTGTTTTTT. Its translation is CASSSVDRGPNEKLFF.